This T cell receptor (beta chain) is drawn from a study of response to subunit inactivated influenza vaccine. Study results and caveats: Seasonal influenza vaccination, on each occasion, was suggested by the authors to recruit few new T cells.

The germline CDR1 and CDR2 sequences are SGHRS and YFSETQ. The CDR3 spans 14 residues. V shed 5 bases and J 6 bases; nucleotides not matched to a gene: 5. A word on this clonotype: As yet, its antigen is unknown.

One entry per CDR3 protein, called by TCRdb with MiXCR from the RT-PCR reads. The data hold 600,000 to 700,000 distinct CDR3 sequences, with approximately 15% observed a single time. V usage is TRBV5-1 and J usage is TRBJ2-4; TRBD1 matches at 10 bases. This sequence was found in a middle-aged man who received an inactivated influenza vaccine. The specimen was PBMCs from blood, collected approximately 15 days before vaccination. This CDR3 reads CASRAGDRGNIQYF. As DNA, the CDR3 is TGCGCCAGCAGGGCCGGGGACAGGGGAAACATTCAGTACTTC.